This T cell receptor (beta chain) was sequenced for a study of cytotoxic CD8 clonotypes in ibrutinib-treated CLL. In the study overall: Treatment had run for a median around eleven months, range 6 to 36, when response samples were taken.

Profiling relied on immunoSEQ multiplex PCR, and the TCRdb table lists in-frame clones only, not all of them. The table shows a few hundred thousand clones, with under 75% occurring only once. This clone was counted a few times. CDR1 and CDR2 (germline): LNHNV, YYDKDF (reference sequence). The CDR3 has 12 residues. The V and J ends lost 8 bases and 8 bases respectively, with 12 bases between them. The V and J genes are TRBV15 and TRBJ1-4, with a possible D match to TRBD1 (6 bases). The clonotype originates from a human donor with chronic lymphocytic leukemia. The material was PBMCs, obtained after 24 months of ibrutinib treatment. The CDR3 region has the DNA TGTGCCACCGGAACAGGGACGGAAAAACTGTTTTTT. It yields the protein CATGTGTEKLFF.